The 23 T cell receptor beta chains given below trace back to one sample, sequenced in a study of blood T cell repertoires in COVID-19. The protocol was immunoSEQ multiplex PCR, while the TCRdb copy is restricted to in-frame clones and leaves out a portion. The sample includes 90,000 to 95,000 clones, 88% of them seen just once. Sequencing was carried out using peripheral blood. Source of these receptors: a woman older than 75 with active COVID-19.

The chain couples TRBV7-3 to TRBJ2-1; TRBD2 matches at 15 bases. CDR1 and CDR2 from the germline V gene are SGHTA and FQGTGA. The J segment lost 8 bases and the V segment lost 5 bases, leaving 10 bases of the junction unmatched. The CDR3 sequence is 17 residues long. The CDR3 DNA is TGTGCCAGCAGCCCTCTCGGGACTAGCGGGAGGACTTATGAGCAGTTCTTC. Amino acid sequence: CASSPLGTSGRTYEQFF.

The chain links TRBV13 to TRBJ2-2, with 10 bases matching TRBD2. Germline-derived CDR1 and CDR2 are PRHDT and FYEKMQ (reference sequence). Unmatched junction bases numbered 6, after V lost 4 bases and J lost 1 base. The CDR3 covers 17 residues. The CDR3 is CASSSPTSGVNTGELFF. DNA of the CDR3: TGTGCCAGCAGCTCTCCTACTAGCGGGGTGAACACCGGGGAGCTGTTTTTT.

CDR3 sequence: CASSRNGGSLTDTQYF. Here the CDR3 DNA reads TGTGCCAGCAGCCGAAACGGCGGCTCTCTCACAGATACGCAGTATTTT. The chain uses TRBV3-1 (or the pseudogene TRBV3-2) and TRBJ2-3; D unclear. Germline CDR1 and CDR2: LGHDT and YNNKEL (reference sequence). V lost 4 bases, J lost 2 bases, and 16 bases lay in between. This CDR3 spans 16 amino acids.

This chain uses TRBV27 with TRBJ2-1; 9 nucleotides line up with TRBD2. The length of the CDR3 is 16 residues. The V gene end was trimmed by 4 bases and the J gene end by 8 bases; junction bases not matched to a gene: 12. The germline CDR1 and CDR2 sequences are MNHEY and SMNVEV (reference sequence). CDR3 sequence reads: CASSSDGLAGRDEQFF. DNA for the CDR3: TGTGCCAGCAGTTCGGATGGGCTAGCGGGACGGGATGAGCAGTTCTTC.

This clone was picked up one time. The chain couples TRBV7-2 to TRBJ2-5, with 8 positions matching TRBD2. The CDR3 spans 13 residues. Germline lookup yields CDR1 SGHTA and CDR2 FQGNSA. With 2 bases clipped from V and 5 bases from J, the junction kept 1 base outside the gene matches. CDR3 sequence reads: CASSLTGGETQYF. The CDR3 coding sequence is TGTGCCAGCAGCTTAACGGGGGGGGAGACCCAGTACTTC.

The chain couples TRBV7-2 to TRBJ2-1; 8 nucleotides align to TRBD2. CDR1 and CDR2 (germline): SGHTA, FQGNSA. The ends lost 5 bases at V and 0 bases at J; junction bases unmatched: 6. The CDR3 spans 16 residues. Here the CDR3 reads CASSPTSGSSYNEQFF. The CDR3 DNA reads as TGTGCCAGCAGCCCGACGAGCGGGAGCTCCTACAATGAGCAGTTCTTC. Using reference TRBV7-2 and TRBJ2-1 for the parts outside the CDR3, the full variable domain is GAGVSQSPSNKVTEKGKDVELRCDPISGHTALYWYRQSLGQGLEFLIYFQGNSAPDKSGLPSDRFSAERTGGSVSTLTIQRTQQEDSAVYLCASSPTSGSSYNEQFFGPGTRLTVL.

This rearrangement joins TRBV28 to TRBJ2-4; 7 nucleotides align to TRBD1. The CDR3 is 16 residues long. Trimming at V came to 3 bases and at J to 8 bases, leaving 13 bases not matched to a gene. Germline V lookup: CDR1 MDHEN, CDR2 SYDVKM. The CDR3 nucleotides are TGTGCCAGCAGTTTCCAGACAGGGTCTAGGGCGGACATTCAGTACTTC. Translation: CASSFQTGSRADIQYF.

The chain links TRBV27 to TRBJ1-1, with 7 bases aligning to TRBD1. This CDR3 comprises 15 residues. Germline loops: CDR1 MNHEY, CDR2 SMNVEV (reference sequence). J lost 5 bases, V lost 5 bases, and 11 bases had no gene match. The CDR3 spells CASSVLQGLETEAFF. The CDR3 nucleotides read TGTGCCAGCAGTGTCTTACAGGGGTTAGAAACTGAAGCTTTCTTT.

The chain links TRBV25-1 to TRBJ1-1; no clear D. Per the germline V gene, CDR1 is MGHDK and CDR2 is SYGVNS. The V and J ends lost 7 bases and 1 base respectively, with 10 bases between them. The CDR3 runs 13 residues. The CDR3 DNA is TGTGCCAGCACCTATGGAGGGAACACTGAAGCTTTCTTT. Encoded protein: CASTYGGNTEAFF. Supplemented by reference TRBV25-1 and TRBJ1-1, the full variable domain reads EADIYQTPRYLVIGTGKKITLECSQTMGHDKMYWYQQDPGMELHLIHYSYGVNSTEKGDLSSESTVSRIRTEHFPLTLESARPSHTSQYLCASTYGGNTEAFFGQGTRLTVV.

This rearrangement joins TRBV18 to TRBJ2-1; 16 bases agree with TRBD2. The CDR3 has 18 residues. V dropped 1 base and J dropped 10; count of bases not matched to a gene: 10. From germline, CDR1 is KGHSH and CDR2 LQKENI. CDR3 DNA: TGTGCCAGCTCACCACTGGGACTAGCGGGAGGGTACCCCGGCGAGCAGTTCTTC. Its protein product is CASSPLGLAGGYPGEQFF.

The rearrangement links TRBV4-2 to TRBJ1-2; TRBD1 matches at 7 bases. Germline trimming cut 0 bases from V and 8 bases from J; bases unmatched to any gene: 6. Looked up from germline, CDR1 is LGHNA and CDR2 is YNFKEQ. This CDR3 has 14 amino acids. The CDR3 DNA follows: TGTGCCAGCAGCCAAGATTTTGGGACAGAAGGCTACACCTTC. Encoded protein: CASSQDFGTEGYTF.

This clone appeared a few times. V gene TRBV2 combines with J gene TRBJ1-3; D perhaps matches TRBD1 (6 bases). In germline, CDR1 is SNHLY, CDR2 FYNNEI. V lost 2 bases and J 4 bases, leaving 15 bases between the germline ends. There are 16 residues in the CDR3. CDR3 sequence: CASSESLAGAGNTIYF. DNA for the CDR3: TGTGCCAGCAGTGAATCTCTGGCAGGGGCGGGAAACACCATATATTTT.

The chain employs TRBV5-1 and TRBJ2-3; 15 bases line up with TRBD2. The CDR3 has 18 residues. The V gene end was trimmed by 4 bases and the J gene end by 6 bases; junction bases not matched to a gene: 12. Germline CDR1 is SGHRS and CDR2 is YFSETQ. The CDR3 nucleotides are TGCGCCAGCAGCCCAGGACTAGCGGGAGGGCCGAACAGGGATACGCAGTATTTT. Protein product: CASSPGLAGGPNRDTQYF.

This clone has only one observation. The chain links TRBV5-1 to TRBJ2-1; D unclear. CDR3 length: 15 amino acids. V lost 0 bases and J lost 0, with 7 bases in between. The germline V gene has CDR1 SGHRS and CDR2 YFSETQ. The CDR3 is CASSLGGSSYNEQFF. The CDR3 DNA follows: TGCGCCAGCAGCTTGGGCGGCAGCTCCTACAATGAGCAGTTCTTC.

The CDR3 loop is CASSSRSNGGEKLFF. For the CDR3, the DNA is TGTGCCAGCAGCTCCCGGTCAAACGGAGGCGAAAAACTGTTTTTT. The chain couples TRBV7-9 to TRBJ1-4; D uncertain. This CDR3 is 15 amino acids long. The V gene lost 4 bases and the J gene lost 8 bases, with 17 bases spanning the gap. CDR1 and CDR2 from the germline V gene are SEHNR and FQNEAQ (reference sequence).

In DNA form, the CDR3 reads TGTGCCAGTAACAGGGGAAGGTCCTACAATGAGCAGTTCTTC. Amino acid sequence: CASNRGRSYNEQFF. The chain links TRBV19 to TRBJ2-1, with 7 bases aligning to TRBD1. The CDR3 is 14 amino acids. J gave up 1 base and V 7 bases, and 4 bases lay outside the gene matches. Looked up from germline, CDR1 is LNHDA and CDR2 is SQIVND (reference sequence).

CDR3 bases: TGTGCCAGCACCCCGGCGAGAGTGGGGGGAGAAGAGACCCAGTACTTC. This translates into CASTPARVGGEETQYF. V is TRBV27 and J is TRBJ2-5, with a possible D match to TRBD2 (6 bases). CDR1 is MNHEY, CDR2 SMNVEV, per germline (reference sequence). This CDR3 comprises 16 residues. V was trimmed by 7 bases and J by 3 bases, leaving 21 bases between them.

The CDR3 sequence is CASSSRTGGVDEQFF. CDR3 in DNA: TGTGCCAGTAGTTCCCGGACAGGCGGGGTGGATGAGCAGTTCTTC. This chain connects TRBV19 to TRBJ2-1; a weak D match, TRBD1 (7 bases). Per the germline V gene, CDR1 is LNHDA and CDR2 is SQIVND (reference sequence). The CDR3 spans 15 residues. V was shortened by 5 bases and J by 8 bases, with 19 bases between the two germline ends.

The rearrangement links TRBV19 to TRBJ2-3, with TRBD2 identical over 12 bases. J was trimmed by 6 bases and V by 5 bases; bases with no gene match: 9. This CDR3 contains 16 residues. Germline V gene sequence: CDR1 LNHDA, CDR2 SQIVND (reference sequence). This CDR3 is CASSSYTSGRTDTQYF. CDR3 nucleotides: TGTGCCAGTAGTTCCTATACTAGCGGGAGGACGGATACGCAGTATTTT.

The rearrangement uses TRBV10-3 and TRBJ2-1, with a weak D call TRBD2 (6 bases). The CDR3 runs to 13 residues. With 3 bases removed from V and 6 bases from J, the gap between germline ends came to 9 bases. Germline V CDR1 and CDR2: ENHRY, SYGVKD. Here the CDR3 reads CAISEETSNEQFF. The CDR3 DNA is TGTGCCATCAGTGAAGAGACTAGCAATGAGCAGTTCTTC.

This rearrangement joins TRBV6-6 to TRBJ2-7, with TRBD1 matching 10 bases. In germline, CDR1 is MNHNY, CDR2 SVGAGI (reference sequence). The CDR3 is 13 amino acids. Germline trimming cut 8 bases from V and 5 bases from J; bases unmatched to any gene: 6. CDR3: CASVGTGDDEQYF. CDR3 bases: TGTGCCAGCGTTGGGACAGGGGACGACGAGCAGTACTTC.

Note on this clone: One end of the junction fails to match germline, which may point to a read error. The rearrangement uses TRBV28 and TRBJ2-3, with D maybe TRBD2 (5 bases). CDR1 MDHEN and CDR2 SYDVKM come from the germline V gene. The CDR3 extends over 13 amino acids. This CDR3 is CASRRTGEIGRNF. CDR3 nucleotide sequence: TGTGCCAGCAGGAGAACCGGGGAAATCGGAAGGAATTTT.

In its sample, this clone was seen once. The chain joins TRBV3-1 (or the pseudogene TRBV3-2) to TRBJ1-1; 9 positions match TRBD1. Looked up from germline, CDR1 is LGHDT and CDR2 is YNNKEL (reference sequence). With V trimmed by 3 bases and J by 7 bases, 6 bases remained unmatched. The CDR3 has 14 amino acids. The CDR3 protein is CASSHRTGELEAFF. DNA for the CDR3: TGTGCCAGCAGCCACAGGACAGGGGAACTTGAAGCTTTCTTT.